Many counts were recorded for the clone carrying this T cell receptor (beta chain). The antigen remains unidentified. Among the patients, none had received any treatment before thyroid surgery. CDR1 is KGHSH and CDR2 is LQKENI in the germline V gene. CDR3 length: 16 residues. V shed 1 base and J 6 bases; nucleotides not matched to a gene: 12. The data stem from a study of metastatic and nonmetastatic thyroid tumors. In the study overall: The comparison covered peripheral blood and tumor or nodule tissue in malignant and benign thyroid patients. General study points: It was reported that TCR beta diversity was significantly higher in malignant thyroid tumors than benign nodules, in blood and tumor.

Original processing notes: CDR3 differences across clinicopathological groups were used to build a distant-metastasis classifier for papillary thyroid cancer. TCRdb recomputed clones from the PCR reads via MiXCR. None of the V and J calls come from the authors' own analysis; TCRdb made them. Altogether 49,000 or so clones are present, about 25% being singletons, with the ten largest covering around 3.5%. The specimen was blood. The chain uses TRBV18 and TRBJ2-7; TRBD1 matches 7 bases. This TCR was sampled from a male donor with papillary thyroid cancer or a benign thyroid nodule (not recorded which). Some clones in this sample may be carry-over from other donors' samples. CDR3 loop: CASSPHPARQGIEQYF. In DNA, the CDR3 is TGTGCCAGCTCACCACACCCAGCTCGACAGGGCATCGAGCAGTACTTC.